The clone carrying this T cell receptor (beta chain) was counted a single time. The antigen is undetermined. These data come from a study of a mutant IDH1 vaccine in newly diagnosed glioma. This sample's time point: week 23, last vaccination. Mutant IDH1 20-mer peptide, at 300 ug, made up each vaccine dose, with topical imiquimod. The data were produced by immunoSEQ multiplex PCR, yet TCRdb's version contains in-frame clones alone and is incomplete. The repertoire holds approximately 81,000 clones, with roughly 85% as singletons. Per germline, CDR1 LNHDA and CDR2 SQIVND (reference sequence). V was clipped by 4 bases and J by 3 bases; unmatched bases: 6. The CDR3 is 14 residues long.

V gene TRBV19 combines with J gene TRBJ2-7; 7 bases match TRBD1. The receptor was derived from a man between 25 and 39 years old with glioma. Some clones in this sample may be carry-over from other donors' samples. This specimen was PBMCs, taken from a glioma patient whose treatment included an IDH1 peptide vaccine. The CDR3 nucleotides are TGTGCCAGTAGTACCAGGACAGGCAACTACGAGCAGTACTTC. This translates into CASSTRTGNYEQYF.